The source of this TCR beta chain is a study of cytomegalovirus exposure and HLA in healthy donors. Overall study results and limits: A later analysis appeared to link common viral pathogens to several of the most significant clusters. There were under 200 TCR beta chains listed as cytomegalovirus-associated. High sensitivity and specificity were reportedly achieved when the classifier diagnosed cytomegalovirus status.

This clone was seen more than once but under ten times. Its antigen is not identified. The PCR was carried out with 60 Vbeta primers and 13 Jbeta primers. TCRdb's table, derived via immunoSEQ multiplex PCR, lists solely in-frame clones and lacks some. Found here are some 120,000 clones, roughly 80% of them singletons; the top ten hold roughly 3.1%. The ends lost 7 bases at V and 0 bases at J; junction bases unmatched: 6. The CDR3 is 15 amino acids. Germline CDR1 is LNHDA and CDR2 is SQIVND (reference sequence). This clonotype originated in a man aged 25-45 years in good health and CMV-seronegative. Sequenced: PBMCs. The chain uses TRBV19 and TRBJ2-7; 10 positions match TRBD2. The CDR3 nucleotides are TGTGCCAGTACTACTAGCGGGACGCCCTCCTACGAGCAGTACTTC. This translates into CASTTSGTPSYEQYF.